The present T cell receptor (beta chain) was sequenced within a study of shared clonotypes between healthy human individuals. In the naive CD8 group, cells lacked CD45RO and were positively selected for CCR7, so terminally differentiated effector memory CD45RA+ cells were left out. The protocol was immunoSEQ multiplex PCR, while the TCRdb copy is restricted to in-frame clones and leaves out a portion. The data show about 1,900,000 clones, with about 95% seen just once and more than 0.95% held by the top ten. This clone was observed once. V shed 1 base and J shed 4 bases, with 9 bases lying between them. In germline, CDR1 is MNHEY, CDR2 SMNVEV (reference sequence). This CDR3 spans 14 amino acids.

Source material: naive CD8+ T cells sorted from blood. The receptor's source is a man between 18 and 29 years old in good health. The chain uses TRBV27 and TRBJ2-3; no reliable D call. The CDR3 nucleotides read TGTGCCAGCAGTTTATACCCAGACCCAGATACGCAGTATTTT. Its protein product is CASSLYPDPDTQYF.